The 3 T cell receptor beta chains in this list originate from one sample, sequenced in a study of CD8 T cells in Susac syndrome. A quantity of roughly 0.5 to 1 ug RNA underwent reverse transcription using random hexamers. MiXCR, run by TCRdb on the immunoSEQ multiplex PCR reads, gives a single entry per CDR3 protein. The sample yields 75,000 to 100,000 distinct CDR3 sequences, 94% seen once. The source material was CD8+ T cells from PBMCs. These receptors were obtained from a human donor with Susac syndrome.

This chain uses TRBV29-1 with TRBJ2-7; no definite D call. Germline CDR1 reads SQVTM; CDR2 reads ANQGSEA. V dropped 3 bases and J dropped 1 base, with 10 bases sitting between them. This CDR3 has 13 amino acids. As DNA, the CDR3 is TGCAGCGTTGAGACCGATCGGTCCTACGAGCAGTACTTC. Translated, it gives CSVETDRSYEQYF.

The J gene is TRBJ2-1, the V gene TRBV11-2, with D maybe TRBD1 (5 bases). The CDR3 spans 16 residues. The germline V gene has CDR1 SGHAT and CDR2 FQNNGV. V shed 7 bases and J shed 0 bases, with 16 bases lying between them. The CDR3 region has the DNA TGTGCCAGCACCCCCGCAGGGCGTGACTCCTACAATGAGCAGTTCTTC. It codes for CASTPAGRDSYNEQFF.

The chain couples TRBV5-1 to TRBJ2-5, with D perhaps TRBD1 (5 bases). V was shortened by 3 bases and J by 5 bases, with 11 bases between the two germline ends. The CDR3 sequence is 13 residues long. Germline CDR1 reads SGHRS; CDR2 reads YFSETQ. The CDR3 nucleotides read TGCGCCAGCAGCTACCAGGGATCGGAGACCCAGTACTTC. Protein sequence: CASSYQGSETQYF.